This TCR beta chain was sequenced during a study of vaccination effects on CD4 cells after COVID-19 (dated by TCRdb to 2021 to 2024). Concerning the study at large: Two doses of either the BNT162b2 or the mRNA-1273 mRNA SARS-CoV-2 vaccine were administered to participants. The full study included some 10 COVID-19 convalescent patients and a few SARS-CoV-2-naive healthy vaccine recipients. Pre-vaccine samples were collected from two convalescent patients 16 days and one week before the first dose, corresponding to 142 and 148 days after COVID-19 diagnosis. Cultures from other donors in the study were sequenced using the Oncomine TCR Beta short-read assay on an Illumina iSeq 100. The study compared SARS-CoV-2 spike-specific CD4+ TCR repertoires before and after mRNA vaccination in COVID-19 convalescent patients and infection-naive vaccine recipients.

To note about this clone: The clone's antigen remains unknown. No much larger clone is present one base from it, and per-base qualities are unavailable.

The library was generated by the immunoSEQ multiplex PCR assay. DNA from the cultured and isolated CD4+ T cells underwent TCR beta CDR3 sequencing. The original pipeline was this. Non-productive TCR sequences were discarded, and reads were trimmed to the CDR3 region, with only CDR3s of 7 or more amino acids retained. The MANAFEST web app was used to identify antigen-specific clonotypes by comparing expansion in peptide wells with expansion in reference cultures. To be called positive, a clone needed expansion at FDR<0.05 compared with the reference and with all other wells, an odds ratio greater than 5, and a frequency greater than 0.1% in two replicate wells. Clonotypes significantly expanded in SARS-CoV-2 spike wells and in at least one common cold coronavirus spike condition were defined as cross-reactive. Using the stringdist R package, CDR3 similarity was measured by Levenshtein distance, and unrooted trees were constructed with ape in R 3.6.1. TCRdb took over this immuneACCESS table, retaining in-frame rearrangements with V and J assigned. Such tables are incomplete; in checked studies, under half of the missing clones stem from an unresolved V gene, and the remainder is unexplained. Clone size and the V and J calls come from that table; the DNA yielded D and trimming. The sample table shows about 25,000 clones, and approximately 79% are seen once. The ten largest clones add up to approximately 15% of the sample.

To identify antigen-specific CD4+ T cell clonotypes by their expansion, the ViraFEST assay first stimulated PBMC with viral peptide pools and then applied TCR sequencing. After about 9 days of culture, CD4+ T cells were isolated with the EasySep CD4+ T cell isolation kit. Convalescent patients had PCR-confirmed SARS-CoV-2 infection between March and December 2020, before Alpha, Beta and Delta variants emerged in the United States. Each well held fewer than 2.5 million PBMC cultured in IMDM containing approximately 5% human AB serum, roughly 9.6 IU/ml IL-2 and gentamicin, along with around 9.1 ug/ml peptides. On days 3 and 7, half of the culture medium was replaced with fresh IL-2-containing medium. Unless otherwise noted, each peptide stimulation condition was cultured in triplicate wells. Using Ficoll-Paque Plus gradient centrifugation, PBMC were separated from whole blood and then either used fresh or cryopreserved at -140C. The spike proteins of SARS-CoV-2 and of the common cold coronaviruses HCoV-NL63, HCoV-OC43 and HCoV-229E were spanned by overlapping peptide pools. The QIAamp micro DNA kit was used to extract genomic DNA from the cultured CD4+ T cells.

Per the germline V gene, SGHAT is the CDR1 and FQNNGV is the CDR2. A distance of 8 bases separates the germline ends of V and J, which lose 2 bases and 6 bases respectively. The CDR3 covers 12 residues, taking in both the cysteine and the phenylalanine. CDR3 DNA is the only sequence kept; it has 36 bases, read in frame from the first base. Overall results and qualifications from the work: Limitations of the study were the small number of convalescent patients and the absence of early post-infection timepoints. In convalescent patients, the post-vaccine spike-reactive repertoire consisted mainly of new vaccine-induced clones, largely distinct from infection-induced clones. Marked clonal contraction was observed in both infection-induced and vaccine-induced clones at late post-vaccination timepoints, consistent with waning T cell responses.

This TCR was recovered from a human donor who had a prior SARS-CoV-2 infection. Specimen: CD4+ T cells from PBMCs cultured with SARS-CoV-2 spike peptides, collected before COVID-19 vaccination. According to the study, the label for this sample's cell subset or site signals: SARS-CoV-2 spike overlapping peptide pool stimulation. The chain is assembled from TRBV11-2 and TRBJ2-7, with no confidently assigned D gene. For the CDR3, the sequence is CASSLRHSEQYF. The nucleotide sequence reads TGTGCCAGCAGCTTAAGGCATTCCGAGCAGTACTTC.